Below, one T cell receptor beta chain is given with its context. This sample was taken from a study of T cells in Graves' hyperthyroidism and ophthalmopathy. Study information: The blood sample was taken at first diagnosis, before treatment began.

Extraction of PBMCs used roughly 9.4 ml of fresh peripheral blood. Germline loops: CDR1 SGHDT, CDR2 YYEEEE. The CDR3 totals 13 residues. Trimming took off 3 bases at V and 6 bases at J, with 13 bases between the two ends. Amplification of TCR beta CDR3 regions used RNA as the template. The TCR CDR3 was amplified in a first-round RT-PCR using the HTBI primer set. TCRdb passed the multiplex PCR reads through MiXCR, listing each CDR3 protein once. The data show approximately 870,000 distinct CDR3 sequences, with over 35% seen just once and over 8% held by the top ten. V gene TRBV5-6 combines with J gene TRBJ2-7, with D possibly being TRBD2 (6 bases). The TCR was taken from a man in his late teens or twenties with Graves' hyperthyroidism. The sequenced sample consisted of blood. CDR3 amino acids: CASSYGGTSEQYF. The CDR3 nucleotides read TGTGCCAGCAGCTACGGGGGAACGAGCGAGCAGTACTTC.